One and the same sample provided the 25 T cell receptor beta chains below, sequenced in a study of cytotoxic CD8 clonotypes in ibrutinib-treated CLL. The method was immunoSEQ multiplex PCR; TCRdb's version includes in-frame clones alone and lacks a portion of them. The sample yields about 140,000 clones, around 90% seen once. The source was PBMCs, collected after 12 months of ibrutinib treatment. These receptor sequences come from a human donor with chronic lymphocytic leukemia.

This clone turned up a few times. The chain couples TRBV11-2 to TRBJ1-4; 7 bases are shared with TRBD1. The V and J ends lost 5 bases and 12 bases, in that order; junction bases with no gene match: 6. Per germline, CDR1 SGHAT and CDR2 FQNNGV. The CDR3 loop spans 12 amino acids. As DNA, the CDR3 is TGTGCCAGCAGCAATTACAGGGGCGAACTGTTTTTT. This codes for CASSNYRGELFF.

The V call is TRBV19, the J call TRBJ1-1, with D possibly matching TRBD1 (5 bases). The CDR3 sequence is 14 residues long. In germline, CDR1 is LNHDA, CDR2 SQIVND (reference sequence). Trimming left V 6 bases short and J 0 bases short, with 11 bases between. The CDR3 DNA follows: TGTGCCAGTAGATGGGGGAACATGAACACTGAAGCTTTCTTT. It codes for CASRWGNMNTEAFF.

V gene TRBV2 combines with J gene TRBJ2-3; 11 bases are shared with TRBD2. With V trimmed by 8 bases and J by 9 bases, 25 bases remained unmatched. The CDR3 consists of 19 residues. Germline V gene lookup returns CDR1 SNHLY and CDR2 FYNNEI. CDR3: CASSVRTGQLAGAIETQYF. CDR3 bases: TGTGCCAGCTCAGTCCGGACAGGGCAACTAGCGGGAGCTATAGAGACGCAGTATTTT.

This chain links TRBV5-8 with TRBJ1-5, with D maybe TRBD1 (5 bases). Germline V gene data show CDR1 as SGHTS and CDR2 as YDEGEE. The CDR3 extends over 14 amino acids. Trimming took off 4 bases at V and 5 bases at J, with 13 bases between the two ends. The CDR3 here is CASSLGTVDQPQHF. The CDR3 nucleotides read TGTGCCAGCAGCCTCGGGACGGTCGATCAGCCCCAGCATTTT.

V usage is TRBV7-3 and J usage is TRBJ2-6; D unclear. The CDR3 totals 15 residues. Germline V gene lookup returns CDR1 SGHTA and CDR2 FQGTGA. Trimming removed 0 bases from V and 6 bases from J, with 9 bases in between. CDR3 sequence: CASSLTSSEANVLTF. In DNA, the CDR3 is TGTGCCAGCAGCTTAACCTCGAGCGAGGCCAACGTCCTGACTTTC.

The CDR3 is CASSPREVAGGVGNEQFF. The CDR3, as DNA: TGTGCCAGCAGCCCCAGGGAAGTGGCGGGAGGGGTTGGGAATGAGCAGTTCTTC. The chain carries TRBV11-3 and TRBJ2-1; 9 bases agree with TRBD2. Germline V CDR1 and CDR2: SGHNT, YENEEA. With V trimmed by 5 bases and J by 7 bases, 18 bases remained unmatched. The CDR3 totals 18 residues.

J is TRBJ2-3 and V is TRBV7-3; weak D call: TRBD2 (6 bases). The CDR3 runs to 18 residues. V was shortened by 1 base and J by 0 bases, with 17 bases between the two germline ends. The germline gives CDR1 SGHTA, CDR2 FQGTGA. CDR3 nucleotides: TGTGCCAGCAGCTTAAACCCCATAAGGGACTTGAGCACAGATACGCAGTATTTT. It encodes CASSLNPIRDLSTDTQYF.

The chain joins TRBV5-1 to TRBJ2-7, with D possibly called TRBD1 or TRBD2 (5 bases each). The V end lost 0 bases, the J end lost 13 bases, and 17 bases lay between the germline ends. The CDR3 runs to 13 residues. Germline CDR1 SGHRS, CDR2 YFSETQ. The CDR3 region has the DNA TGCGCCAGCAGCTTGGGGCTATCTGAGGGGAAATACTTC. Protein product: CASSLGLSEGKYF.

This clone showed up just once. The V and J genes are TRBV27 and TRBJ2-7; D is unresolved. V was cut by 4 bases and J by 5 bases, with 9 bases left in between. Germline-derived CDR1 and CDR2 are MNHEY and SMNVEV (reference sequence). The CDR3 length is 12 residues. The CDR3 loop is CASSSRPDEQYF. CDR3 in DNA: TGTGCCAGCAGTTCCAGACCCGACGAGCAGTACTTC.

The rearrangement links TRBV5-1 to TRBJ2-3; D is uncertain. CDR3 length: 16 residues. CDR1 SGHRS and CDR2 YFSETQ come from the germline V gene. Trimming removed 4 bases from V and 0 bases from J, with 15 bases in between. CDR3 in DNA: TGCGCCAGCAGCGTTGGTTGGGTTACTAGCACAGATACGCAGTATTTT. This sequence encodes CASSVGWVTSTDTQYF. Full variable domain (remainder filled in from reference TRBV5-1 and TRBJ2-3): KAGVTQTPRYLIKTRGQQVTLSCSPISGHRSVSWYQQTPGQGLQFLFEYFSETQRNKGNFPGRFSGRQFSNSRSEMNVSTLELGDSALYLCASSVGWVTSTDTQYFGPGTRLTVL.

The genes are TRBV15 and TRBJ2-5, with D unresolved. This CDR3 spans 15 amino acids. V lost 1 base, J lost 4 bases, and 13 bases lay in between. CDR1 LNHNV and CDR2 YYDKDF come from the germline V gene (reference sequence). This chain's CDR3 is CATSRAGGGAETQYF. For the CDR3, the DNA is TGTGCCACCAGCAGAGCGGGTGGCGGTGCAGAGACCCAGTACTTC.

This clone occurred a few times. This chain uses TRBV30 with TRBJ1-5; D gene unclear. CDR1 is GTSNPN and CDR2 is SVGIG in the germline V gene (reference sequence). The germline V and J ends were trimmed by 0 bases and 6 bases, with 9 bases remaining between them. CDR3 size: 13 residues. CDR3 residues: CAWSVDSGQPQHF. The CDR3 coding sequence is TGTGCCTGGAGTGTAGATTCCGGTCAGCCCCAGCATTTT.

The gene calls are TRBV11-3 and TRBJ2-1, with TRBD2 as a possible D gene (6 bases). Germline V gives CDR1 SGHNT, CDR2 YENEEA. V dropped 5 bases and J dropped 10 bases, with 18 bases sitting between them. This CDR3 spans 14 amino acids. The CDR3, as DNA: TGTGCCAGCAGCGATCACGGGAGAATAAAGGAGCAGTTCTTC. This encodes CASSDHGRIKEQFF.

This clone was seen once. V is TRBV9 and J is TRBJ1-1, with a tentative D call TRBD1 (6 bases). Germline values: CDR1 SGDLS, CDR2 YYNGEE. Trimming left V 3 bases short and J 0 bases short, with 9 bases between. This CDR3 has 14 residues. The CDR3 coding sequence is TGTGCCAGCAGCGCGGACAGCATGAACACTGAAGCTTTCTTT. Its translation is CASSADSMNTEAFF.

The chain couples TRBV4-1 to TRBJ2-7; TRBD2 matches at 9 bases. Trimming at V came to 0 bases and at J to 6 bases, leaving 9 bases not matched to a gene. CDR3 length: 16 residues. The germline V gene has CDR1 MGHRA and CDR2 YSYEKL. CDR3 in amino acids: CASSQEGRISGGEQYF. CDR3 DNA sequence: TGCGCCAGCAGCCAAGAAGGTAGGATTAGCGGGGGCGAGCAGTACTTC.

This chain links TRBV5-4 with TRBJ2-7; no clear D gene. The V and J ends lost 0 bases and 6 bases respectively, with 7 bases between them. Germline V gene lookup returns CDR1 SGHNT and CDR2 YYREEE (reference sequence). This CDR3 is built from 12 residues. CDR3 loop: CASSLGWGEQYF. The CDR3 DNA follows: TGTGCCAGCAGCTTGGGTTGGGGCGAGCAGTACTTC.

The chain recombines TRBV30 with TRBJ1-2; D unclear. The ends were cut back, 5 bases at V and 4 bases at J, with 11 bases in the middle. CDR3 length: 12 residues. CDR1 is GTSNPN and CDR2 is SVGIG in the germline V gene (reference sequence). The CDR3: CAWGGVGYGYTF. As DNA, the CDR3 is TGTGCCTGGGGTGGGGTGGGCTATGGCTACACCTTC.

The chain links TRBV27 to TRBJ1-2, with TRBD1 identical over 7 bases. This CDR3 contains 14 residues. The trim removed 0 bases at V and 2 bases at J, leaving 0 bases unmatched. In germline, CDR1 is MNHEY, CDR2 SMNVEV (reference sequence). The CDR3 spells CASSLSGQNYGYTF. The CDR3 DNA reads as TGTGCCAGCAGTTTATCGGGACAGAACTATGGCTACACCTTC.

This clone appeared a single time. Written as DNA, the CDR3 is TGTGCCACCAGCAGAGAACGGAGGGGGGGCACAGATACGCAGTATTTT. Translating gives CATSRERRGGTDTQYF. V and J are TRBV15 and TRBJ2-3; D may be TRBD1 or TRBD2 (6 bases each). This CDR3 has 16 residues. V shed 0 bases and J shed 1 base, with 11 bases lying between them. The V gene's germline CDR1 is LNHNV and CDR2 YYDKDF (reference sequence).

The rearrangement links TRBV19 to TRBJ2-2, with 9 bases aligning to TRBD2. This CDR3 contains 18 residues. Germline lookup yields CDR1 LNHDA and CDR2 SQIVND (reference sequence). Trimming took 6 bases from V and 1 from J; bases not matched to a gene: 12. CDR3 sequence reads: CASSQSPSLAGNTGELFF. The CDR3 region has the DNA TGTGCCAGTAGCCAGAGCCCCTCACTAGCGGGGAACACCGGGGAGCTGTTTTTT.

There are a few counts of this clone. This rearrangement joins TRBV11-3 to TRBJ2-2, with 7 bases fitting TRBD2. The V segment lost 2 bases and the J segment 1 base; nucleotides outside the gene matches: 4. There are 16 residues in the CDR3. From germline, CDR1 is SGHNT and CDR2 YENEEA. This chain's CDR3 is CASSLRSGVNTGELFF. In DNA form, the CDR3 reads TGTGCCAGCAGCTTAAGAAGCGGGGTGAACACCGGGGAGCTGTTTTTT.

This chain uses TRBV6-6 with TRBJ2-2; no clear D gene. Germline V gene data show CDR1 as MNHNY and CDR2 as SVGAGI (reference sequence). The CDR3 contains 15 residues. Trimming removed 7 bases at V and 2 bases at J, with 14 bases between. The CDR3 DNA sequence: TGTGCCAGCAACCTCCGGGCTACCAACACCGGGGAGCTGTTTTTT. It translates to CASNLRATNTGELFF.

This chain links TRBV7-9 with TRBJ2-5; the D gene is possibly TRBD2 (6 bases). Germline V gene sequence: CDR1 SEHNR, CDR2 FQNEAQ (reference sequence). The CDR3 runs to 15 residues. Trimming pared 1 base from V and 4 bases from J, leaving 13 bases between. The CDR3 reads CASSLGSSVSETQYF. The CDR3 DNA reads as TGTGCCAGCAGCTTAGGTTCTAGCGTTTCAGAGACCCAGTACTTC.

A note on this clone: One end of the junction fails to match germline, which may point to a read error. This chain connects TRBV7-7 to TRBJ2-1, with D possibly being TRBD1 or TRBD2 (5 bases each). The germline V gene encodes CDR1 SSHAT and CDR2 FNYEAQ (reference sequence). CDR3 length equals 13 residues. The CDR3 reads CASSPSGEGEQFF. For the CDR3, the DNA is TGTGCTAGCAGTCCTTCGGGTGAGGGGGAGCAGTTCTTC.

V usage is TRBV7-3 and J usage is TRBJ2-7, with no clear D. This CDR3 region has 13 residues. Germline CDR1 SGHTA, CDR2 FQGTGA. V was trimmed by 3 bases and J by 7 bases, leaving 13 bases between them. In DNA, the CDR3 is TGTGCCAGCAGCTTCAGTAACGCGGAGGAGCAGTACTTC. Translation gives CASSFSNAEEQYF.